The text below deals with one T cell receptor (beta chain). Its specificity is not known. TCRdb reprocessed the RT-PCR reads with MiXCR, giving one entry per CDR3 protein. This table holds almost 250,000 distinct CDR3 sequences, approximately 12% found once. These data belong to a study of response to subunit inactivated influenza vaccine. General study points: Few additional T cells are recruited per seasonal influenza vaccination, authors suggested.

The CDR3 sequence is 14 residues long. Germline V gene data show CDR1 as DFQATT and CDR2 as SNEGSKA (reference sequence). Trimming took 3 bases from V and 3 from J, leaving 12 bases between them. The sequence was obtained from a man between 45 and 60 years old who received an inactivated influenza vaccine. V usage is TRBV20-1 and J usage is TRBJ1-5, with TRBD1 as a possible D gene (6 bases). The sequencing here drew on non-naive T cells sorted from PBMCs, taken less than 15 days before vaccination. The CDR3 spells CSASRGANNQPQHF. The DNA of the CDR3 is TGCAGTGCTAGTAGGGGGGCTAACAATCAGCCCCAGCATTTT.